Each of the 14 T cell receptor beta chains below was sequenced from the same sample in a study of blood T cells in healthy people across ages. Then a second PCR, running about 6 to 11 cycles, was carried out with a sample-barcoded 5' primer and a J-beta primer mix. One entry per CDR3 protein results from TCRdb running MiXCR on the 5' RACE reads. This sample yields over 1,500,000 distinct CDR3 sequences, of which about 49% are seen a single time; approximately 2.1% belongs to the top ten. The sequenced sample was blood. These receptors came from a woman aged 40 to 50 in good health.

This clonotype was recorded at least ten times. The chain carries TRBV20-1 and TRBJ1-1, with 8 positions matching TRBD1. J was trimmed by 0 bases and V by 1 base; bases with no gene match: 10. The length of the CDR3 is 17 residues. The germline CDR1 and CDR2 sequences are DFQATT and SNEGSKA (reference sequence). In nucleotides, the CDR3 is TGCAGTGCTAGAGGCCAGGACAGGGCAGCCATGAACACTGAAGCTTTCTTT. This gives the protein CSARGQDRAAMNTEAFF.

The V and J genes are TRBV12-3 or TRBV12-4 and TRBJ1-3; unclear D gene. The CDR3 extends over 12 amino acids. Trimming removed 1 base at V and 4 bases at J, with 2 bases between. The CDR3: CASSLVGNTIYF. The CDR3 coding sequence is TGTGCCAGCAGTTTAGTGGGAAACACCATATATTTT.

CDR3 sequence reads: CASSQDQVLGTEAFF. The CDR3 region has the DNA TGCGCCAGCAGCCAAGATCAGGTGTTAGGCACTGAAGCTTTCTTT. The V call is TRBV4-3, the J call TRBJ1-1; unclear D gene. The length of the CDR3 is 15 residues. Germline V gives CDR1 LGHNA, CDR2 YSLEER. Trimming stripped 0 bases from V and 4 bases from J, with 12 bases between.

There are a few counts of this clonotype. The rearrangement uses TRBV20-1 and TRBJ2-7; D not resolved. From germline, CDR1 is DFQATT and CDR2 SNEGSKA (reference sequence). This CDR3 spans 14 amino acids. V was cut by 5 bases and J by 1 base, with 15 bases left in between. Here the CDR3 DNA reads TGCAGTGCTCCTGCTTCATGGGCTTCCTACGAGCAGTACTTC. This sequence encodes CSAPASWASYEQYF.

CDR3 DNA sequence: TGTGCCAGCAGTTCTGTGGTTCCGGGCTACAATGAGCAGTTCTTC. It is translated as CASSSVVPGYNEQFF. This chain links TRBV28 with TRBJ2-1; no reliable D call. The CDR3 sequence is 15 residues long. The V and J ends lost 4 bases and 3 bases respectively, with 13 bases between them. CDR1 is MDHEN and CDR2 is SYDVKM in the germline V gene. Supplemented by reference TRBV28 and TRBJ2-1, the full variable domain reads DVKVTQSSRYLVKRTGEKVFLECVQDMDHENMFWYRQDPGLGLRLIYFSYDVKMKEKGDIPEGYSVSREKKERFSLILESASTNQTSMYLCASSSVVPGYNEQFFGPGTRLTVL.

This clonotype was observed a few times. The chain uses TRBV25-1 and TRBJ2-7; no clear D. V shed 0 bases and J shed 7 bases, with 7 bases lying between them. Germline lookup yields CDR1 MGHDK and CDR2 SYGVNS. The CDR3 consists of 12 residues. The CDR3 nucleotides are TGTGCCAGCAGTGAATATCTCGGTGAGCAGTACTTC. It yields the protein CASSEYLGEQYF.

This chain links TRBV9 with TRBJ2-3; 9 bases map to TRBD2. Germline V gene sequence: CDR1 SGDLS, CDR2 YYNGEE. V lost 2 bases, J lost 3 bases, and 4 bases stayed unmatched. The CDR3 extends over 15 amino acids. The CDR3 spells CASSVSAGGTDTQYF. DNA for the CDR3: TGTGCCAGCAGCGTCTCGGCGGGGGGGACAGATACGCAGTATTTT.

The chain has TRBV29-1 and TRBJ1-2; D unresolved. Germline V lookup: CDR1 SQVTM, CDR2 ANQGSEA. V lost 7 bases and J 4 bases, leaving 16 bases between the germline ends. This CDR3 is 13 amino acids long. CDR3 nucleotides: TGCAGCGCCCGAGACCGGGTACTCTATGGCTACACCTTC. The encoded protein is CSARDRVLYGYTF.

The chain has TRBV2 and TRBJ2-1; either TRBD1 or TRBD2 may supply D (5 bases each). CDR3 length equals 14 residues. Germline V gene sequence: CDR1 SNHLY, CDR2 FYNNEI. The V and J ends lost 4 bases and 13 bases respectively, with 20 bases between them. CDR3 DNA sequence: TGTGCCAGCAGTGCCGTCAGGGTGGGGGAGACCCAGTTCTTC. Amino acids: CASSAVRVGETQFF.

In its sample, this clonotype was seen a few times. The chain carries TRBV4-3 and TRBJ1-1; D is unresolved. Germline V gene lookup returns CDR1 LGHNA and CDR2 YSLEER. The V and J ends lost 0 bases and 4 bases respectively, with 15 bases between them. CDR3 length: 16 residues. In DNA, the CDR3 is TGCGCCAGCAGCCAAGAGCGGGAGGGTTTGGGCACTGAAGCTTTCTTT. Translation gives CASSQEREGLGTEAFF.

This sequence joins TRBV5-1 and TRBJ1-1, with D uncertain. Germline CDR1 SGHRS, CDR2 YFSETQ. CDR3 length: 14 amino acids. Trimming left V 4 bases short and J 4 bases short, with 14 bases between. The CDR3 loop is CASSPGRGSTEAFF. In DNA form, the CDR3 reads TGCGCCAGCAGCCCCGGACGAGGGAGCACTGAAGCTTTCTTT.

V usage is TRBV6-6 and J usage is TRBJ1-2; D remains unclear. V lost 1 base and J 2 bases, leaving 11 bases between the germline ends. Germline V gene data show CDR1 as MNHNY and CDR2 as SVGAGI (reference sequence). The CDR3 consists of 15 residues. The CDR3 bases are TGTGCCAGCAGTTACTTAGATAAACCAAACTATGGCTACACCTTC. Translating it yields CASSYLDKPNYGYTF.

In DNA form, the CDR3 reads TGTGCCAGCAGCCTAGCGTATGAACGGGACGGTTCTAACTATGGCTACACCTTC. Translated, it gives CASSLAYERDGSNYGYTF. The chain is built from TRBV13 and TRBJ1-2; D might be TRBD1 (5 bases). Between the trimmed V and J ends, which lost 5 bases and 0 bases, there was a span of 22 bases. CDR1 PRHDT and CDR2 FYEKMQ come from the germline V gene (reference sequence). The CDR3 has 18 residues.

The rearrangement joins TRBV7-9 to TRBJ1-2; TRBD1 might be the D (5 bases). The germline gives CDR1 SEHNR, CDR2 FQNEAQ (reference sequence). The CDR3 runs to 10 residues. The V end was cut by 8 bases, the J end by 8 bases, with 9 bases between. The CDR3 protein is CASGTRGYTF. The CDR3 nucleotides are TGTGCCAGCGGGACGAGAGGCTACACCTTC.